This passage covers 14 T cell receptor beta chains from one sample sequenced in a study of T cells in Graves' hyperthyroidism and ophthalmopathy. The TCR beta CDR3 regions underwent amplification using RNA transcripts as the source. TCR CDR3 underwent first-round RT-PCR with the HTBI primer set. Each CDR3 protein is one row after TCRdb ran MiXCR on the multiplex PCR reads. The table shows a few hundred thousand distinct CDR3 sequences, with more than 15% occurring only once. Sequencing was carried out using blood. These receptors were obtained from a woman between 25 and 40 years old with Graves' hyperthyroidism.

With respect to this clonotype: The conserved final phenylalanine or tryptophan is absent from the CDR3, which likely points to a read error. The chain carries TRBV20-1 and TRBJ2-3; no definite D call. Trimming shortened V by 1 base and J by 2 bases, and 10 bases separated the two germline ends. The length of the CDR3 is 14 residues. Germline V gene sequence: CDR1 DFQATT, CDR2 SNEGSKA (reference sequence). CDR3 sequence reads: CSARAPAPTDTQYI. As DNA, the CDR3 is TGCAGTGCTAGAGCACCCGCCCCCACAGATACGCAGTATATT.

This chain joins TRBV6-2 or TRBV6-3 and TRBJ2-1; 14 bases line up with TRBD2. After removal of 6 bases from V and 9 bases from J, the junction contained 7 bases not matched to a gene. Germline assignment: CDR1 MNHEY and CDR2 SVGEGT. The CDR3 loop spans 15 amino acids. CDR3 residues: CASSPGLAGASEQFF. CDR3 nucleotides: TGTGCCAGCAGCCCGGGACTAGCGGGAGCTAGTGAGCAGTTCTTC.

This clonotype was counted ten times or more. This chain joins TRBV27 and TRBJ2-7; 9 bases fit TRBD2. With 4 bases clipped from V and 7 bases from J, the junction kept 8 bases outside the gene matches. Per germline, CDR1 MNHEY and CDR2 SMNVEV (reference sequence). CDR3 length: 14 residues. CDR3 loop: CASSSLAGLGEQYF. The DNA for the CDR3 is TGTGCCAGCAGTTCGCTAGCGGGATTGGGGGAGCAGTACTTC.

This chain links TRBV18 with TRBJ2-1; the match to TRBD1 covers 12 bases. With V trimmed by 6 bases and J by 8 bases, 8 bases remained unmatched. The CDR3 is 15 residues long. The germline CDR1 and CDR2 sequences are KGHSH and LQKENI. The CDR3 nucleotides are TGTGCCAGCTCGCAACCGGGACAGGGGGCCGATGAGCAGTTCTTC. Protein: CASSQPGQGADEQFF. Full variable domain (outside the CDR3, taken from reference TRBV18 and TRBJ2-1): NAGVMQNPRHLVRRRGQEARLRCSPMKGHSHVYWYRQLPEEGLKFMVYLQKENIIDESGMPKERFSAEFPKEGPSILRIQQVVRGDSAAYFCASSQPGQGADEQFFGPGTRLTVL.

This clonotype has just a few counts. An end of the junction differs from the germline gene, which may be a read error. V gene TRBV11-2 combines with J gene TRBJ2-1, with D unclear. The CDR3 loop spans 20 amino acids. The germline CDR1 and CDR2 sequences are SGHAT and FQNNGV. Here the CDR3 DNA reads TGTACCAGCAGCTTTTGGGCCCCCTCGACCGGGCTTCACTCCTACAATGAGCAGTTCTTC. This codes for CTSSFWAPSTGLHSYNEQFF.

This clonotype has a count of ten or more. The rearrangement uses TRBV5-6 and TRBJ1-2; the D is unclear. The germline V gene encodes CDR1 SGHDT and CDR2 YYEEEE. V was pared by 4 bases and J by 3 bases, with 16 bases between. The CDR3 runs 15 residues. CDR3 sequence: CASSPTGERDYGYTF. CDR3 in DNA: TGTGCCAGCAGCCCGACCGGGGAGAGGGACTATGGCTACACCTTC.

This clonotype was observed a handful of times. The V gene is TRBV29-1, the J gene TRBJ2-7, with TRBD2 identical over 11 bases. The germline V gene has CDR1 SQVTM and CDR2 ANQGSEA. The CDR3 is 15 amino acids. V shed 2 bases, J shed 6 bases, and the junction held 9 bases outside the gene matches. CDR3 loop: CSVELGSSGRLEQYF. CDR3 bases: TGCAGCGTTGAACTTGGGTCTAGCGGGAGGCTCGAGCAGTACTTC.

This clonotype was observed at least ten times. The CDR3 nucleotides read TGTGCCAGCAGCTTAGGGTGGCACTCCTACGAGCAGTACTTC. As protein: CASSLGWHSYEQYF. The rearrangement joins TRBV7-2 to TRBJ2-7; D gene uncertain. Trimming took off 1 base at V and 0 bases at J, with 7 bases between the two ends. The germline V gene encodes CDR1 SGHTA and CDR2 FQGNSA. The CDR3 contains 14 residues.

This clonotype has at least ten counts. This rearrangement joins TRBV5-1 to TRBJ1-1; 7 nucleotides align to TRBD1. The junction had 7 bases not matched to a gene; V was cut back by 1 base and J by 1 base. The germline CDR1 and CDR2 sequences are SGHRS and YFSETQ. The CDR3 has 16 amino acids. CDR3 bases: TGCGCCAGCAGCTTGCAGACAGGGTGGGGGAACACTGAAGCTTTCTTT. Translated, it gives CASSLQTGWGNTEAFF.

The chain employs TRBV11-1 and TRBJ1-6, with D perhaps matching TRBD1 (6 bases). Germline-derived CDR1 and CDR2 are SGHAT and FQDESV (reference sequence). The CDR3 consists of 15 residues. V lost 5 bases and J 9 bases, leaving 17 bases between the germline ends. The CDR3 sequence is CASSKTGKKISPLHF. CDR3 coding DNA: TGTGCCAGCAGCAAGACAGGCAAAAAAATTTCACCCCTCCACTTT.

In its sample, this clonotype was seen many times. V and J are TRBV6-2 or TRBV6-3 and TRBJ2-7, with 11 bases matching TRBD2. The CDR3 contains 17 residues. Germline lookup yields CDR1 MNHEY and CDR2 SVGEGT. The junction had 11 bases not matched to a gene; V was cut back by 2 bases and J by 5 bases. CDR3 sequence reads: CASSYGRLAGGSHEQYF. In DNA, the CDR3 is TGTGCCAGCAGTTACGGGCGCCTAGCGGGAGGCTCTCACGAGCAGTACTTC.

This clonotype was counted between two and nine times. This rearrangement joins TRBV30 to TRBJ2-2, with 8 bases that match TRBD2. V was clipped by 0 bases and J by 6 bases; unmatched bases: 12. This CDR3 is 17 amino acids long. Per germline, CDR1 GTSNPN and CDR2 SVGIG (reference sequence). CDR3 amino acids: CAWSVGAPGGFPGELFF. The CDR3 coding sequence is TGTGCCTGGAGTGTCGGGGCCCCGGGAGGGTTTCCCGGGGAGCTGTTTTTT.

This chain uses TRBV20-1 with TRBJ2-2; TRBD2 is a possible D gene (6 bases). The CDR3 is 18 amino acids. CDR1 DFQATT and CDR2 SNEGSKA come from the germline V gene (reference sequence). The V and J ends lost 0 bases and 1 base respectively, with 18 bases between them. This CDR3 is CSARDDETSNWNTGELFF. The CDR3 nucleotides read TGCAGTGCTAGAGACGACGAGACTAGTAACTGGAACACCGGGGAGCTGTTTTTT.

This clonotype has ten or more counts. The chain joins TRBV7-9 to TRBJ2-1; the D call may be TRBD1 or TRBD2 (5 bases each). CDR3 length: 16 residues. V lost 0 bases to trimming and J lost 9 bases, with 18 bases between them. Per the germline V gene, CDR1 is SEHNR and CDR2 is FQNEAQ (reference sequence). The CDR3 DNA is TGTGCCAGCAGCTTAGCGCCAAGAGGGTGGGGCGGTGAGCAGTTCTTC. It is translated as CASSLAPRGWGGEQFF.